Below, 6 T cell receptor beta chains from the same sample are listed, as sequenced in a study of blood T cell repertoires in COVID-19. Method: immunoSEQ multiplex PCR; TCRdb's copy keeps in-frame clones and lacks some. The repertoire holds some 320,000 clones, with more than 75% as singletons. The specimen sequenced was PBMCs or T cells enriched from blood (not recorded which). These receptors originate from a man aged 60 to 69 who had recovered from COVID-19.

The rearrangement uses TRBV4-1 and TRBJ2-3, with 8 bases identical to TRBD2. Germline loops: CDR1 MGHRA, CDR2 YSYEKL. V lost 2 bases to trimming and J lost 13 bases; unmatched junction nucleotides: 20. This CDR3 region has 17 residues. CDR3 coding DNA: TGCGCCAGCAGCCAATTTGAAGCTAGCGGGTCCCAGAACGTTGAGTATTTT. Its translation: CASSQFEASGSQNVEYF.

This chain links TRBV5-1 with TRBJ1-6, with D possibly being TRBD1 (6 bases). This CDR3 is built from 15 residues. Per germline, CDR1 SGHRS and CDR2 YFSETQ. V lost 6 bases, J lost 14 bases, and 24 bases lay in between. The CDR3 is CASTATGPPDESLHF. The CDR3 nucleotides read TGCGCCAGCACCGCGACAGGTCCCCCTGATGAGTCCCTCCACTTT.

This rearrangement joins TRBV5-5 to TRBJ1-6; D gene ambiguous. Germline loops: CDR1 SGHKS, CDR2 YYEKEE (reference sequence). The CDR3 runs to 16 residues. V was shortened by 4 bases and J by 0 bases, with 11 bases between the two germline ends. The CDR3 bases are TGTGCCAGCAGCGAAGCCAAGAGCTCCTATAATTCACCCCTCCACTTT. Protein product: CASSEAKSSYNSPLHF.

The gene calls are TRBV5-1 and TRBJ1-2; 7 nucleotides align to TRBD1. Trimming removed 4 bases from V and 6 bases from J; junction bases left unmatched: 15. The length of the CDR3 is 16 residues. The germline V gene has CDR1 SGHRS and CDR2 YFSETQ. CDR3 protein: CASSQTDRAPSNGYTF. Here the CDR3 DNA reads TGCGCCAGCAGCCAGACAGACAGGGCGCCCTCGAATGGCTACACCTTC.

This clone was observed a few times. The V gene is TRBV6-5, the J gene TRBJ1-2; 9 nucleotides line up with TRBD1. CDR3 size: 12 residues. The V segment lost 8 bases and the J segment 8 bases; nucleotides outside the gene matches: 6. Germline V gives CDR1 MNHEY, CDR2 SVGAGI. The CDR3 here is CASGRTGEGYTF. The CDR3 DNA reads TGTGCCAGCGGGCGGACAGGGGAGGGCTACACCTTC.

The chain links TRBV19 to TRBJ1-1; no firm D call. Trimming removed 7 bases from V and 2 bases from J, with 11 bases in between. This CDR3 is 13 amino acids long. Germline lookup yields CDR1 LNHDA and CDR2 SQIVND (reference sequence). The DNA for the CDR3 is TGTGCCAGTATCCAGACACCTAACACTGAAGCTTTCTTT. As protein: CASIQTPNTEAFF.